A single sample gave rise to the 6 T cell receptor beta chains below, sequenced in a study of blood T cell repertoires in COVID-19. Generated by immunoSEQ multiplex PCR, the TCRdb table keeps only in-frame clones and is missing some. The sample has 75,000 to 90,000 clones, roughly 80% seen once; the top ten hold roughly 36%. The material sequenced was peripheral blood. The receptors derive from a man aged 55 to 69 with COVID-19, enrolled during active disease.

V and J are TRBV9 and TRBJ2-3, with D possibly matching TRBD2 (6 bases). The CDR3 length is 20 residues. V lost 3 bases to trimming and J lost 0 bases, with 26 bases between them. The germline CDR1 and CDR2 sequences are SGDLS and YYNGEE. The CDR3 loop is CASSARRDSRGGLSTDTQYF. The CDR3 DNA reads TGTGCCAGCAGCGCCCGTCGGGACTCTCGAGGCGGACTTAGCACAGATACGCAGTATTTT. Using reference TRBV9 and TRBJ2-3 for the parts outside the CDR3, the full variable domain is DSGVTQTPKHLITATGQRVTLRCSPRSGDLSVYWYQQSLDQGLQFLIQYYNGEERAKGNILERFSAQQFPDLHSELNLSSLELGDSALYFCASSARRDSRGGLSTDTQYFGPGTRLTVL.

The V call is TRBV7-3, the J call TRBJ2-5; D remains unclear. Trimming took 5 bases from V and 2 from J, leaving 9 bases between them. This CDR3 comprises 13 residues. Per the germline V gene, CDR1 is SGHTA and CDR2 is FQGTGA. The CDR3 is CASSLRPQETQYF. Written as DNA, the CDR3 is TGTGCCAGCAGCCTAAGGCCTCAAGAGACCCAGTACTTC.

The CDR3 reads CASSSTSGSGADTQYF. The CDR3 DNA sequence: TGCGCCAGCAGCTCGACTAGCGGGAGTGGAGCAGATACGCAGTATTTT. This sequence joins TRBV5-1 and TRBJ2-3, with 12 bases fitting TRBD2. Germline values: CDR1 SGHRS, CDR2 YFSETQ. The CDR3 has 16 amino acids. The V segment lost 3 bases and the J segment 4 bases; nucleotides outside the gene matches: 6.

The chain combines TRBV3-1 (or the pseudogene TRBV3-2) with TRBJ1-2, with D maybe TRBD1 (6 bases). Germline CDR1 LGHDT, CDR2 YNNKEL (reference sequence). The CDR3 extends over 14 amino acids. V was clipped by 4 bases and J by 4 bases, with 13 bases between them. CDR3 in amino acids: CASSRYRVGYGYTF. The DNA of the CDR3 is TGTGCCAGCAGCCGCTACAGGGTAGGCTATGGCTACACCTTC.

This chain links TRBV7-2 with TRBJ2-2; the match to TRBD2 covers 7 bases. Germline assignment: CDR1 SGHTA and CDR2 FQGNSA. The CDR3 covers 18 residues. With 2 bases clipped from V and 1 base from J, the junction kept 10 bases outside the gene matches. The CDR3 region has the DNA TGTGCCAGCAGCTTATTCTTCCCCGGACTAGTGAACACCGGGGAGCTGTTTTTT. This encodes CASSLFFPGLVNTGELFF.

The chain has TRBV6-2 or TRBV6-3 and TRBJ2-7; maybe TRBD1 (5 bases). Trimming left V 2 bases short and J 0 bases short, with 17 bases between. The CDR3 spans 17 residues. Looked up from germline, CDR1 is MNHEY and CDR2 is SVGEGT. This CDR3 is CASSYPTYRLTSYEQYF. The CDR3 DNA sequence: TGTGCCAGCAGTTACCCGACTTACAGGCTAACCTCCTACGAGCAGTACTTC.